A selection of T cell receptor beta chains follows, all from one sample in a study of blood T cell repertoires in COVID-19. TCRdb's table, derived via immunoSEQ multiplex PCR, lists solely in-frame clones and lacks some. The sample includes 350,000 to 450,000 clones, around 89% seen only once; the top ten take more than 1%. Sequenced: peripheral blood. Every receptor here comes from a man aged 40-49 years with acute or convalescent COVID-19. The CDR3 runs from the conserved cysteine through the conserved F or W. D genes are given only for firm matches. Part of the rows lack a size; the others show once, few, many or a class for expanded clones.

J gene: TRBJ2-7; D gene: -; clone size: -; V gene: TRBV27; CDR3 length: 15; CDR3 protein: CASSPRGTSKYEQYF; CDR3 DNA: TGTGCCAGCAGTCCTAGGGGGACGTCCAAGTACGAGCAGTACTTC
J gene: TRBJ1-5; D gene: -; clone size: -; V gene: TRBV27; CDR3 length: 15; CDR3 protein: CASSLSGYPNQPQHF; CDR3 DNA: TGTGCCAGCAGTTTATCCGGGTACCCCAATCAGCCCCAGCATTTT
J gene: TRBJ1-1; D gene: TRBD1; clone size: -; V gene: TRBV4-2; CDR3 length: 13; CDR3 protein: CASSQGQGAEAFF; CDR3 DNA: TGTGCCAGCAGCCAAGGACAGGGTGCTGAAGCTTTCTTT
J gene: TRBJ2-1; D gene: TRBD2; clone size: -; V gene: TRBV27; CDR3 length: 14; CDR3 protein: CASSASGSYNEQFF; CDR3 DNA: TGTGCCAGCAGTGCTAGCGGCTCCTACAATGAGCAGTTCTTC
J gene: TRBJ2-1; D gene: -; clone size: -; V gene: TRBV5-5; CDR3 length: 13; CDR3 protein: CASSLGTYNEQFF; CDR3 DNA: TGTGCCAGCAGCTTGGGTACCTACAATGAGCAGTTCTTC
J gene: TRBJ2-5; D gene: -; clone size: -; V gene: TRBV11-1; CDR3 length: 15; CDR3 protein: CASSLSGSARETQYF; CDR3 DNA: TGTGCCAGCAGCTTATCCGGTTCAGCGAGAGAGACCCAGTACTTC
J gene: TRBJ2-1; D gene: -; clone size: -; V gene: TRBV6-6; CDR3 length: 13; CDR3 protein: CASSSDYYNEQFF; CDR3 DNA: TGTGCCAGCAGTTCCGACTACTACAATGAGCAGTTCTTC
J gene: TRBJ2-1; D gene: TRBD2; clone size: once; V gene: TRBV9; CDR3 length: 15; CDR3 protein: CASSVGLASYNEQFF; CDR3 DNA: TGTGCCAGCAGCGTAGGACTAGCGTCCTACAATGAGCAGTTCTTC
J gene: TRBJ2-3; D gene: -; clone size: -; V gene: TRBV5-6; CDR3 length: 15; CDR3 protein: CASSPFGRRTDTQYF; CDR3 DNA: TGTGCCAGCAGCCCCTTTGGGCGACGCACAGATACGCAGTATTTT
J gene: TRBJ2-2; D gene: TRBD2; clone size: -; V gene: TRBV5-5; CDR3 length: 16; CDR3 protein: CASSTGLAGVTGELFF; CDR3 DNA: TGTGCCAGCAGCACCGGACTAGCGGGAGTTACCGGGGAGCTGTTTTTT
J gene: TRBJ2-4; D gene: TRBD1; clone size: -; V gene: TRBV6-6; CDR3 length: 18; CDR3 protein: CASSPGTGTSLAKNIQYF; CDR3 DNA: TGTGCCAGCAGTCCCGGGACAGGGACCTCCTTAGCCAAAAACATTCAGTACTTC
J gene: TRBJ1-2; D gene: TRBD1; clone size: -; V gene: TRBV5-4; CDR3 length: 13; CDR3 protein: CASSLRTGYGYTF; CDR3 DNA: TGTGCCAGCAGCCTGCGGACAGGCTATGGCTACACCTTC
J gene: TRBJ1-4; D gene: -; clone size: -; V gene: TRBV9; CDR3 length: 16; CDR3 protein: CASSLRSGRENEKLFF; CDR3 DNA: TGTGCCAGCAGCCTCCGATCCGGGAGAGAGAATGAAAAACTGTTTTTT
J gene: TRBJ2-3; D gene: TRBD2; clone size: few; V gene: TRBV6-2/TRBV6-3; CDR3 length: 16; CDR3 protein: CASSYSGTSASDTQYF; CDR3 DNA: TGTGCCAGCAGTTACTCCGGGACTAGCGCTTCAGATACGCAGTATTTT
J gene: TRBJ2-2; D gene: -; clone size: once; V gene: TRBV9; CDR3 length: 16; CDR3 protein: CASSVDPGVGTGELFF; CDR3 DNA: TGTGCCAGCAGCGTAGACCCAGGGGTTGGCACCGGGGAGCTGTTTTTT
J gene: TRBJ2-1; D gene: -; clone size: -; V gene: TRBV2; CDR3 length: 11; CDR3 protein: CASRGGTFLFF; CDR3 DNA: TGTGCCAGCAGGGGAGGCACCTTTTTGTTCTTC
J gene: TRBJ1-1; D gene: -; clone size: -; V gene: TRBV14; CDR3 length: 13; CDR3 protein: CASSPRLDTRAFF; CDR3 DNA: TGTGCCAGCAGCCCCCGGTTGGACACACGAGCTTTCTTT
J gene: TRBJ2-7; D gene: -; clone size: once; V gene: TRBV12-3/TRBV12-4; CDR3 length: 11; CDR3 protein: CASRGDYEQYF; CDR3 DNA: TGTGCCAGCAGGGGAGACTACGAGCAGTACTTC
J gene: TRBJ1-5; D gene: TRBD1; clone size: -; V gene: TRBV18; CDR3 length: 16; CDR3 protein: CVSSPPGTGYNQPQHF; CDR3 DNA: TGTGTCAGCTCACCACCCGGGACAGGGTACAATCAGCCCCAGCATTTT
J gene: TRBJ1-1; D gene: TRBD1; clone size: -; V gene: TRBV28; CDR3 length: 15; CDR3 protein: CASSPWTGMNTEAFF; CDR3 DNA: TGTGCCAGCAGTCCCTGGACAGGGATGAACACTGAAGCTTTCTTT
J gene: TRBJ2-7; D gene: -; clone size: -; V gene: TRBV4-3; CDR3 length: 15; CDR3 protein: CASSQDQHAGYEQYF; CDR3 DNA: TGCGCCAGCAGCCAAGATCAACACGCAGGGTACGAGCAGTACTTC
J gene: TRBJ2-3; D gene: TRBD2; clone size: -; V gene: TRBV7-9; CDR3 length: 18; CDR3 protein: CASSSSVAGRGRTDTQYF; CDR3 DNA: TGTGCCAGCAGCTCGAGTGTAGCGGGACGGGGACGCACAGATACGCAGTATTTT
J gene: TRBJ2-7; D gene: -; clone size: -; V gene: TRBV6-2/TRBV6-3; CDR3 length: 13; CDR3 protein: CASSYYSSYEQYF; CDR3 DNA: TGTGCCAGCAGTTACTACAGCTCCTACGAGCAGTACTTC
J gene: TRBJ2-3; D gene: -; clone size: -; V gene: TRBV2; CDR3 length: 18; CDR3 protein: CASGRHPQRGLSTDTQYF; CDR3 DNA: TGTGCCAGCGGTCGACATCCCCAAAGGGGTTTAAGCACAGATACGCAGTATTTT
J gene: TRBJ1-2; D gene: TRBD1; clone size: -; V gene: TRBV14; CDR3 length: 15; CDR3 protein: CASSQGWTGVYGYTF; CDR3 DNA: TGTGCCAGCAGCCAAGGGTGGACAGGGGTCTATGGCTACACCTTC
J gene: TRBJ1-2; D gene: -; clone size: once; V gene: TRBV11-2; CDR3 length: 15; CDR3 protein: CASSPNPVTAYGYTF; CDR3 DNA: TGTGCCAGCAGCCCGAATCCGGTGACAGCGTATGGCTACACCTTC
J gene: TRBJ1-1; D gene: -; clone size: few; V gene: TRBV19; CDR3 length: 15; CDR3 protein: CASSPDDYVNTEAFF; CDR3 DNA: TGTGCCAGTAGTCCTGACGACTACGTGAACACTGAAGCTTTCTTT
J gene: TRBJ1-2; D gene: -; clone size: -; V gene: TRBV12-3/TRBV12-4; CDR3 length: 13; CDR3 protein: CASSFPGLNGYTF; CDR3 DNA: TGTGCCAGCAGTTTCCCCGGACTAAATGGCTACACCTTC
J gene: TRBJ1-2; D gene: -; clone size: -; V gene: TRBV7-9; CDR3 length: 14; CDR3 protein: CASSLLRGGYGYTF; CDR3 DNA: TGTGCCAGCAGCTTATTAAGGGGCGGCTATGGCTACACCTTC
J gene: TRBJ2-1; D gene: TRBD1; clone size: once; V gene: TRBV3-1/TRBV3-2; CDR3 length: 13; CDR3 protein: CASSQGQGNEQFF; CDR3 DNA: TGTGCCAGCAGCCAAGGACAGGGAAATGAGCAGTTCTTC
J gene: TRBJ2-1; D gene: TRBD2; clone size: -; V gene: TRBV7-8; CDR3 length: 17; CDR3 protein: CASSLGLAGGIGNEQFF; CDR3 DNA: TGTGCCAGCAGCTTAGGTCTAGCGGGGGGTATTGGGAATGAGCAGTTCTTC
J gene: TRBJ2-5; D gene: -; clone size: -; V gene: TRBV2; CDR3 length: 15; CDR3 protein: CASPVPGDLQETQYF; CDR3 DNA: TGTGCCAGCCCAGTTCCGGGGGATTTGCAAGAGACCCAGTACTTC
J gene: TRBJ1-4; D gene: -; clone size: -; V gene: TRBV28; CDR3 length: 11; CDR3 protein: CASRGDEKLFF; CDR3 DNA: TGTGCCAGCAGGGGAGATGAAAAACTGTTTTTT
J gene: TRBJ2-3; D gene: TRBD2; clone size: once; V gene: TRBV7-6; CDR3 length: 18; CDR3 protein: CASSPSGTSGRSTDTQYF; CDR3 DNA: TGTGCCAGCAGCCCAAGCGGGACTAGCGGGCGTAGCACAGATACGCAGTATTTT
J gene: TRBJ2-7; D gene: TRBD2; clone size: -; V gene: TRBV30; CDR3 length: 15; CDR3 protein: CAWSATGTSGYEQYF; CDR3 DNA: TGTGCCTGGAGTGCAACCGGGACTAGCGGGTACGAGCAGTACTTC
J gene: TRBJ2-7; D gene: -; clone size: once; V gene: TRBV29-1; CDR3 length: 12; CDR3 protein: CSVALWQNEQYF; CDR3 DNA: TGCAGCGTTGCATTGTGGCAGAACGAGCAGTACTTC
J gene: TRBJ2-7; D gene: -; clone size: -; V gene: TRBV28; CDR3 length: 14; CDR3 protein: CASSLSSYSYEQYF; CDR3 DNA: TGTGCCAGCAGTTTGTCCTCTTACTCCTACGAGCAGTACTTC
J gene: TRBJ1-2; D gene: -; clone size: once; V gene: TRBV30; CDR3 length: 14; CDR3 protein: CAWSVQPLGYGYTF; CDR3 DNA: TGTGCCTGGAGTGTACAGCCTTTGGGCTATGGCTACACCTTC
J gene: TRBJ1-1; D gene: -; clone size: -; V gene: TRBV18; CDR3 length: 16; CDR3 protein: CASSPKDSAPNTEAFF; CDR3 DNA: TGTGCCAGCTCACCAAAGGACAGCGCCCCAAACACTGAAGCTTTCTTT
J gene: TRBJ2-7; D gene: TRBD2; clone size: -; V gene: TRBV5-1; CDR3 length: 14; CDR3 protein: CASSYTSGSNEQYF; CDR3 DNA: TGCGCCAGCAGCTATACTAGCGGGAGCAACGAGCAGTACTTC
J gene: TRBJ2-2; D gene: TRBD1; clone size: -; V gene: TRBV5-1; CDR3 length: 20; CDR3 protein: CASSLDLTGQGRANTGELFF; CDR3 DNA: TGCGCCAGCAGCTTGGACTTAACTGGACAGGGGAGGGCGAACACCGGGGAGCTGTTTTTT
J gene: TRBJ1-2; D gene: -; clone size: -; V gene: TRBV7-9; CDR3 length: 14; CDR3 protein: CASSYTKEGYGYTF; CDR3 DNA: TGTGCCAGCAGCTACACGAAGGAGGGCTATGGCTACACCTTC
J gene: TRBJ2-7; D gene: -; clone size: -; V gene: TRBV3-1/TRBV3-2; CDR3 length: 15; CDR3 protein: CASSQMVTGTYEQYF; CDR3 DNA: TGTGCCAGCAGCCAAATGGTAACCGGGACCTACGAGCAGTACTTC
J gene: TRBJ2-3; D gene: TRBD2; clone size: -; V gene: TRBV19; CDR3 length: 19; CDR3 protein: CASSTMGPGLAGGSDTQYF; CDR3 DNA: TGTGCCAGTAGTACGATGGGCCCAGGACTAGCGGGAGGGTCGGATACGCAGTATTTT